Listed below are T cell receptor beta chains from one sample, sequenced in a study of shared clonotypes between healthy human individuals. Measured with immunoSEQ multiplex PCR; TCRdb has only the in-frame clones, and not every one. The sample contains roughly 850,000 clones, around 96% of which appear only once. The sequenced sample was naive CD8+ T cells sorted from blood. The receptors derive from a young man in good health. The CDR3 runs from the conserved cysteine through the conserved F or W. The D gene is left open where the match is weak. Size values are once, few and many counts, or a class for expanded clones, and some rows have none.

d_call clone_size j_call v_call cdr3_length cdr3_aa cdr3_nt
TRBD1 - TRBJ2-2 TRBV4-1 18 CASSQVEQGVGGTGELFF TGCGCCAGCAGCCAAGTAGAACAGGGGGTCGGTGGAACCGGGGAGCTGTTTTTT
- once TRBJ1-2 TRBV30 12 CAVGPGIYGYTF TGTGCCGTGGGACCGGGGATTTATGGCTACACCTTC
- - TRBJ1-1 TRBV2 11 CAIGTTTEAFF TGTGCCATCGGGACAACAACTGAAGCTTTCTTT
TRBD1 - TRBJ2-1 TRBV11-2 14 CASSPRDRANEQFF TGTGCCAGCAGCCCGCGGGACAGGGCGAATGAGCAGTTCTTC
- - TRBJ2-7 TRBV4-1 15 CASSQGQGALYEQYF TGCGCCAGCAGCCAAGGGCAGGGTGCCCTCTACGAGCAGTACTTC
TRBD1 - TRBJ2-1 TRBV29-1 15 CSVEITGVPYNEQFF TGCAGCGTTGAAATAACAGGGGTCCCCTACAATGAGCAGTTCTTC
- - TRBJ1-2 TRBV29-1 14 CSVEGSQGVYGYTF TGCAGCGTTGAAGGTTCACAGGGCGTCTATGGCTACACCTTC
- - TRBJ2-7 TRBV7-2 11 CASSWELEQYF TGTGCCAGCAGCTGGGAACTCGAGCAGTACTTC
- - TRBJ2-2 TRBV29-1 12 CSVEGVTGELFF TGCAGCGTTGAAGGGGTCACCGGGGAGCTGTTTTTT
- - TRBJ2-1 TRBV5-5 13 CASSSPLGNEQFF TGTGCCAGCAGCTCACCACTAGGGAATGAGCAGTTCTTC
TRBD2 - TRBJ2-7 TRBV29-1 13 CSAGLAGSYEQYF TGCAGCGCAGGACTAGCGGGGTCCTACGAGCAGTACTTC
- - TRBJ2-2 TRBV6-5 13 CASSYTINGELFF TGTGCCAGCAGTTACACCATAAACGGGGAGCTGTTTTTT
- - TRBJ2-7 TRBV10-3 14 CAISERGSLDEQYF TGTGCCATCAGTGAAAGGGGGTCTCTAGACGAGCAGTACTTC